The clone carrying this T cell receptor (beta chain) came up a few times. The sample comes from a study of identical twins. Using its own MiXCR run on the 5' RACE reads, TCRdb lists one record per CDR3 protein. The data hold some 320,000 distinct CDR3 sequences, with 12% observed a single time. Germline V gives CDR1 MNHEY, CDR2 SMNVEV (reference sequence). The CDR3 loop spans 14 amino acids. V was shortened by 7 bases and J by 6 bases, with 15 bases between the two germline ends. The same sample was also studied in work on yellow fever vaccine responses in identical twins.

This TCR came from a woman younger than 30 in good health. This chain joins TRBV27 and TRBJ2-2, with a possible D match to TRBD2 (7 bases). Material for sequencing was CD8+ T cells sorted from blood. CDR3 nucleotide sequence: TGTGCCAGCAAAAGAAGGGGGGGCGCCGGGGAGCTGTTTTTT. Protein product: CASKRRGGAGELFF.